A selection of T cell receptor beta chains follows, all from one sample in a study of graft-versus-host responses after intestinal transplantation. Data came from immunoSEQ multiplex PCR; TCRdb stores just in-frame clones and leaves some out. Here the sample spans some 7,000 clones, around 30% being singletons. The input for sequencing was alloreactive CD4+ T cells from a mixed lymphocyte reaction culture, taken before transplantation. These receptors were collected from a human patient who was an organ donor for intestinal transplantation. CDR3s include the opening cysteine and the closing phenylalanine or tryptophan. A D gene is named only where the DNA matches it firmly. Part of the rows lack a size; the others show once, few, many or a class for expanded clones.

clone_size: -
v_call: TRBV7-2
j_call: TRBJ2-1
d_call: -
cdr3_aa: CASSLALVNEQFF
cdr3_nt: TGTGCCAGCAGCTTAGCACTAGTCAATGAGCAGTTCTTC

clone_size: medium-sized
v_call: TRBV7-3
j_call: TRBJ2-1
d_call: -
cdr3_aa: CASSLTRSSYNEQFF
cdr3_nt: TGTGCCAGCAGCTTGACTAGGAGCTCCTACAATGAGCAGTTCTTC

clone_size: -
v_call: TRBV18
j_call: TRBJ2-2
d_call: -
cdr3_aa: CASSPPARTGELFF
cdr3_nt: TGTGCCAGCTCCCCACCGGCCCGCACCGGGGAGCTGTTTTTT

clone_size: -
v_call: TRBV11-2
j_call: TRBJ1-2
d_call: TRBD1
cdr3_aa: CASSSGQGYGYTF
cdr3_nt: TGTGCCAGCAGCTCGGGACAGGGGTATGGCTACACCTTC

clone_size: -
v_call: TRBV28
j_call: TRBJ2-1
d_call: TRBD1
cdr3_aa: CASSPEGAVRDEQFF
cdr3_nt: TGTGCCAGCAGTCCCGAGGGGGCCGTTCGGGATGAGCAGTTCTTC

clone_size: -
v_call: TRBV7-9
j_call: TRBJ1-4
d_call: -
cdr3_aa: CASSLTGGRNEKLFF
cdr3_nt: TGTGCCAGCAGCTTAACTGGAGGGCGTAATGAAAAACTGTTTTTT

clone_size: -
v_call: TRBV16
j_call: TRBJ1-3
d_call: -
cdr3_aa: CASSQWGRGNTIYF
cdr3_nt: TGTGCCAGCAGCCAATGGGGGCGCGGAAACACCATATATTTT

clone_size: medium-sized
v_call: TRBV2
j_call: TRBJ1-2
d_call: -
cdr3_aa: CASSVRGVAGYTF
cdr3_nt: TGTGCCAGCAGTGTGAGAGGTGTGGCTGGCTACACCTTC

clone_size: medium-sized
v_call: TRBV5-1
j_call: TRBJ2-5
d_call: -
cdr3_aa: CASSLQSGGGETQYF
cdr3_nt: TGCGCCAGCAGCTTGCAGTCCGGGGGTGGAGAGACCCAGTACTTC

clone_size: few
v_call: TRBV9
j_call: TRBJ2-5
d_call: TRBD2
cdr3_aa: CASSVGRGGFPKETQYF
cdr3_nt: TGTGCCAGCAGCGTAGGTCGGGGGGGCTTCCCAAAAGAGACCCAGTACTTC

clone_size: -
v_call: TRBV5-4
j_call: TRBJ2-2
d_call: TRBD2
cdr3_aa: CASSLVRLAGNTGELFF
cdr3_nt: TGTGCCAGCAGCTTGGTAAGACTAGCGGGGAACACCGGGGAGCTGTTTTTT

clone_size: medium-sized
v_call: TRBV28
j_call: TRBJ2-1
d_call: TRBD1
cdr3_aa: CASTRTGLNEQFF
cdr3_nt: TGTGCCAGCACCCGGACAGGGCTTAATGAGCAGTTCTTC

clone_size: -
v_call: TRBV11-3
j_call: TRBJ2-7
d_call: -
cdr3_aa: CASSGGDYEQYF
cdr3_nt: TGTGCCAGCAGCGGAGGGGACTACGAGCAGTACTTC

clone_size: -
v_call: TRBV5-4
j_call: TRBJ2-5
d_call: -
cdr3_aa: CASSFRGGETQYF
cdr3_nt: TGTGCCAGCAGCTTTAGGGGGGGAGAGACCCAGTACTTC

clone_size: -
v_call: TRBV6-5
j_call: TRBJ2-2
d_call: -
cdr3_aa: CASRRTGTFTGELFF
cdr3_nt: TGTGCCAGCAGGAGGACCGGGACATTTACCGGGGAGCTGTTTTTT

clone_size: medium-sized
v_call: TRBV5-6
j_call: TRBJ2-1
d_call: -
cdr3_aa: CASSPPGGYTEQFF
cdr3_nt: TGTGCCAGCAGCCCCCCGGGCGGGTATACTGAGCAGTTCTTC

clone_size: few
v_call: TRBV28
j_call: TRBJ2-2
d_call: TRBD1
cdr3_aa: CASSDRGTGELFF
cdr3_nt: TGTGCCAGCAGTGACAGGGGCACCGGGGAGCTGTTTTTT

clone_size: few
v_call: TRBV7-9
j_call: TRBJ1-1
d_call: -
cdr3_aa: CASSFTGNTEAFF
cdr3_nt: TGTGCCAGCAGCTTTACAGGGAACACTGAAGCTTTCTTT

clone_size: -
v_call: TRBV30
j_call: TRBJ2-7
d_call: TRBD2
cdr3_aa: CAWGAGGPPTSYEQYF
cdr3_nt: TGTGCCTGGGGCGCGGGGGGCCCCCCCACCTCCTACGAGCAGTACTTC

clone_size: -
v_call: TRBV6-5
j_call: TRBJ2-1
d_call: TRBD2
cdr3_aa: CASRETSGRLNEQFF
cdr3_nt: TGTGCCAGCAGGGAGACTAGCGGGAGACTCAATGAGCAGTTCTTC

clone_size: few
v_call: TRBV29-1
j_call: TRBJ1-1
d_call: TRBD1
cdr3_aa: CSVGQGNTEAFF
cdr3_nt: TGCAGCGTGGGACAGGGGAACACTGAAGCTTTCTTT

clone_size: medium-sized
v_call: TRBV4-1
j_call: TRBJ2-4
d_call: -
cdr3_aa: CASSQDGRTNIQYF
cdr3_nt: TGCGCCAGCAGCCAAGATGGGAGAACGAACATTCAGTACTTC

clone_size: few
v_call: TRBV6-1
j_call: TRBJ1-2
d_call: -
cdr3_aa: CASGPWQRNYGYTF
cdr3_nt: TGTGCCAGCGGTCCTTGGCAGCGAAACTATGGCTACACCTTC

clone_size: -
v_call: TRBV5-6
j_call: TRBJ1-5
d_call: -
cdr3_aa: CASSLAGGPGFPQHF
cdr3_nt: TGTGCCAGCAGCTTGGCGGGGGGCCCAGGGTTCCCCCAGCATTTT

clone_size: few
v_call: TRBV10-3
j_call: TRBJ2-7
d_call: -
cdr3_aa: CASSAREDYEQYF
cdr3_nt: TGTGCCAGCAGTGCGAGGGAGGACTACGAGCAGTACTTC

clone_size: -
v_call: TRBV18
j_call: TRBJ2-5
d_call: -
cdr3_aa: CASSPGLRETQYF
cdr3_nt: TGTGCCAGCTCACCGGGGCTGCGGGAGACCCAGTACTTC

clone_size: -
v_call: TRBV6-4
j_call: TRBJ2-1
d_call: TRBD1
cdr3_aa: CASSAKTGSYNEQFF
cdr3_nt: TGTGCCAGCAGTGCTAAGACAGGGTCCTACAATGAGCAGTTCTTC

clone_size: medium-sized
v_call: TRBV28
j_call: TRBJ1-5
d_call: TRBD1
cdr3_aa: CASSLSGTGVAGVPNQPQHF
cdr3_nt: TGTGCCAGCAGTTTATCCGGGACAGGGGTCGCAGGTGTCCCCAATCAGCCCCAGCATTTT

clone_size: -
v_call: TRBV2
j_call: TRBJ2-7
d_call: -
cdr3_aa: CASSEQGSYEQYF
cdr3_nt: TGTGCCAGCAGTGAACAGGGCTCCTACGAGCAGTACTTC

clone_size: -
v_call: TRBV5-6
j_call: TRBJ1-2
d_call: TRBD1
cdr3_aa: CASSQGDRWYGYTF
cdr3_nt: TGTGCCAGCAGCCAAGGGGACAGGTGGTATGGCTACACCTTC

clone_size: -
v_call: TRBV6-5
j_call: TRBJ1-4
d_call: -
cdr3_aa: CASSERTQLFF
cdr3_nt: TGTGCCAGCAGTGAGAGAACGCAACTGTTTTTT

clone_size: -
v_call: TRBV21-1
j_call: TRBJ1-5
d_call: -
cdr3_aa: CASSSDSYGNQPQHF
cdr3_nt: TGTGCCAGCAGTTCGGACTCTTATGGCAATCAGCCCCAGCATTTT

clone_size: few
v_call: TRBV7-3
j_call: TRBJ2-2
d_call: -
cdr3_aa: CASSFNRANGELFF
cdr3_nt: TGTGCCAGCAGCTTTAACAGGGCAAACGGGGAGCTGTTTTTT

clone_size: -
v_call: TRBV4-2
j_call: TRBJ2-3
d_call: -
cdr3_aa: CASSQVSVLSDTQYF
cdr3_nt: TGTGCCAGCAGCCAAGTTTCGGTCCTATCCGATACGCAGTATTTT

clone_size: medium-sized
v_call: TRBV11-2
j_call: TRBJ2-7
d_call: TRBD2
cdr3_aa: CASSRLWTSGYEQYF
cdr3_nt: TGTGCCAGCAGCCGCCTTTGGACTAGCGGGTATGAGCAGTACTTC

clone_size: -
v_call: TRBV28
j_call: TRBJ2-4
d_call: TRBD1
cdr3_aa: CASSLATGLAKNIQYF
cdr3_nt: TGTGCCAGCAGTTTAGCGACAGGGTTAGCCAAAAACATTCAGTACTTC

clone_size: medium-sized
v_call: TRBV5-6
j_call: TRBJ1-5
d_call: -
cdr3_aa: CASTLRGGPQHF
cdr3_nt: TGTGCCAGCACCTTACGCGGGGGGCCCCAGCATTTT

clone_size: -
v_call: TRBV5-1
j_call: TRBJ1-2
d_call: TRBD1
cdr3_aa: CASSYRGYGYTF
cdr3_nt: TGCGCCAGCAGCTACAGGGGGTATGGCTACACCTTC

clone_size: few
v_call: TRBV19
j_call: TRBJ2-2
d_call: -
cdr3_aa: CASSIQGPRSGELFF
cdr3_nt: TGTGCCAGTAGTATCCAGGGGCCGAGGTCCGGGGAGCTGTTTTTT

clone_size: medium-sized
v_call: TRBV6-6
j_call: TRBJ1-2
d_call: TRBD1
cdr3_aa: CASRNYRGAYGYTF
cdr3_nt: TGTGCCAGCAGAAACTACAGGGGGGCCTATGGCTACACCTTC

clone_size: -
v_call: TRBV7-8
j_call: TRBJ2-3
d_call: TRBD2
cdr3_aa: CASSLGRRGYTDTQYF
cdr3_nt: TGTGCCAGCAGCTTAGGACGGCGGGGGTACACAGATACGCAGTATTTT

clone_size: -
v_call: TRBV15
j_call: TRBJ2-6
d_call: -
cdr3_aa: CATSRYRVGGANVLTF
cdr3_nt: TGTGCCACCAGCAGGTACAGGGTAGGGGGGGCCAACGTCCTGACTTTC

clone_size: few
v_call: TRBV20-1
j_call: TRBJ2-3
d_call: -
cdr3_aa: CSGQVGDTQYF
cdr3_nt: TGCAGTGGCCAGGTTGGAGATACGCAGTATTTT

clone_size: few
v_call: TRBV9
j_call: TRBJ2-5
d_call: TRBD1
cdr3_aa: CASSAGDRVTGETQYF
cdr3_nt: TGTGCCAGCAGCGCTGGTGACAGGGTGACGGGAGAGACCCAGTACTTC

clone_size: -
v_call: TRBV11-3
j_call: TRBJ2-7
d_call: TRBD1
cdr3_aa: CASSRQGSVYEQYF
cdr3_nt: TGTGCCAGCAGCCGACAGGGATCCGTCTACGAGCAGTACTTC

clone_size: -
v_call: TRBV28
j_call: TRBJ2-3
d_call: -
cdr3_aa: CASSLAGLSSTDTQYF
cdr3_nt: TGTGCCAGCAGTTTAGCGGGACTCTCTAGCACAGATACGCAGTATTTT

clone_size: few
v_call: TRBV5-8
j_call: TRBJ2-5
d_call: -
cdr3_aa: CASSLGLSQETQYF
cdr3_nt: TGTGCCAGCAGCCTTGGACTATCACAAGAGACCCAGTACTTC